This T cell receptor (beta chain) originates from a study of T cells in localized non-small cell lung cancer. Study-level points and caveats: A median of about 54 of the top 100 tumor clones appeared in adjacent lung, which was paired and uninvolved. A denser population of T cells in blood accompanied longer overall survival. Since sequencing was restricted to only one region of the tumor, intratumor heterogeneity remains a possibility.

Assay: immunoSEQ multiplex PCR; the TCRdb copy retains only in-frame clones and omits some. This repertoire shows nearly 25,000 clones, roughly 90% found once; its top ten account for over 12%. Note on this clone: What it recognizes is unknown.

From germline, CDR1 is SGHRS and CDR2 YFSETQ. Trimming removed 0 bases from V and 0 bases from J, with 7 bases in between. The CDR3 is 15 amino acids. The sequence was collected from a man aged 40 to 70 with stage III squamous cell lung carcinoma. The starting material was peripheral blood, obtained before any cancer treatment. The J gene is TRBJ2-1, the V gene TRBV5-1; D is unclear. CDR3 sequence reads: CASSLGLSSYNEQFF. As DNA, the CDR3 is TGCGCCAGCAGCTTGGGCCTTAGCTCCTACAATGAGCAGTTCTTC.